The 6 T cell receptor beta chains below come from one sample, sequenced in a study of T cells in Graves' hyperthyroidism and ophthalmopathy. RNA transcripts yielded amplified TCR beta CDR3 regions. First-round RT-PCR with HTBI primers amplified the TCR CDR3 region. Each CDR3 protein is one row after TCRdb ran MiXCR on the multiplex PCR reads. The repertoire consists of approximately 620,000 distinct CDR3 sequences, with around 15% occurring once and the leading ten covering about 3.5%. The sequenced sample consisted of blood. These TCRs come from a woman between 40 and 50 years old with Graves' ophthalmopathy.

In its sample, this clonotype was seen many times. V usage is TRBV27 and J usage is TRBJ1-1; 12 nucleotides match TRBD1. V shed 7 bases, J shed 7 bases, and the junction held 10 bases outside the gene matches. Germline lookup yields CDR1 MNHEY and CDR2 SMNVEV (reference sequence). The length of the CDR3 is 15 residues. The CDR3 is CASKGQGAPLLEAFF. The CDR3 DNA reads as TGTGCCAGCAAGGGACAGGGGGCTCCCCTCCTTGAAGCTTTCTTT.

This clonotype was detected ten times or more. The CDR3: CSARKGPANTEAFF. CDR3 nucleotides: TGCAGTGCTAGAAAGGGGCCCGCGAACACTGAAGCTTTCTTT. The chain couples TRBV20-1 to TRBJ1-1; possible D gene TRBD1, 5 bases. Trimming took off 2 bases at V and 1 base at J, with 11 bases between the two ends. Germline lookup yields CDR1 DFQATT and CDR2 SNEGSKA (reference sequence). CDR3 length equals 14 residues.

The CDR3 spells CASSQDPGYYNQPQHF. The CDR3 nucleotides are TGCGCCAGCAGCCAAGATCCGGGGTATTACAATCAGCCCCAGCATTTT. The chain recombines TRBV4-1 with TRBJ1-5, with D uncertain. The CDR3 is made up of 16 amino acids. Germline V gives CDR1 MGHRA, CDR2 YSYEKL. Deletions cut 0 bases from V and 3 bases from J, with 12 bases between.

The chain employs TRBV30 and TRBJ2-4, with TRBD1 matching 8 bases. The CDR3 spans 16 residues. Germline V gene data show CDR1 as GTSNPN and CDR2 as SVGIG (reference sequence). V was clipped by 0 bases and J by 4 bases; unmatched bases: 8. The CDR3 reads CAWSVGTGGRKNIQYF. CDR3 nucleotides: TGTGCCTGGAGTGTAGGAACAGGGGGTAGGAAAAACATTCAGTACTTC.

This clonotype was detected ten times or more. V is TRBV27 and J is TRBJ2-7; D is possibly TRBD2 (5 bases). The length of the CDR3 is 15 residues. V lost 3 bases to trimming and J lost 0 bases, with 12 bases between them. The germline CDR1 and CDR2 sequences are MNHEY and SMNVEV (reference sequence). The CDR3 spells CASSLSAGLSYEQYF. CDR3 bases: TGTGCCAGCAGTTTGTCGGCCGGACTCTCCTACGAGCAGTACTTC.

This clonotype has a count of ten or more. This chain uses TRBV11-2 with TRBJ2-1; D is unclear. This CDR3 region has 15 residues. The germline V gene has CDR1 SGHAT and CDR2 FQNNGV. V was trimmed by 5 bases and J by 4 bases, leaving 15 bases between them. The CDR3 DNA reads TGTGCCAGCAGCCAAATGCTGACTGCATACAATGAGCAGTTCTTC. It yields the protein CASSQMLTAYNEQFF. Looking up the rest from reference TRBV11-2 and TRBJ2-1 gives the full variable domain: EAGVAQSPRYKIIEKRQSVAFWCNPISGHATLYWYQQILGQGPKLLIQFQNNGVVDDSQLPKDRFSAERLKGVDSTLKIQPAKLEDSAVYLCASSQMLTAYNEQFFGPGTRLTVL.